These 18 T cell receptor beta chains originate from one sample sequenced in a study of blood T cell repertoires in COVID-19. Libraries were prepared by immunoSEQ multiplex PCR; TCRdb keeps only in-frame clonotypes and omits some of them. The repertoire has approximately 230,000 clones, 70% to 90% of them found once; the top ten carry around 1.5%. Sample: peripheral blood. The receptors derive from a man older than 75 with acute or convalescent COVID-19.

The chain recombines TRBV18 with TRBJ2-7; 11 bases match TRBD2. The germline V gene encodes CDR1 KGHSH and CDR2 LQKENI. The CDR3 consists of 16 residues. Losses at the gene ends were 1 base for V and 0 bases for J; bases not matched to a gene: 2. For the CDR3, the DNA is TGTGCCAGCTCACCACTAACTAGCGGGAGCTCCTACGAGCAGTACTTC. Its protein is CASSPLTSGSSYEQYF.

The chain uses TRBV5-1 and TRBJ1-4; the match to TRBD1 covers 8 bases. V shed 0 bases, J shed 7 bases, and the junction held 2 bases outside the gene matches. This CDR3 spans 14 amino acids. Germline V lookup: CDR1 SGHRS, CDR2 YFSETQ. The CDR3 DNA is TGCGCCAGCAGCTTGGAACAGGGGGTTGAAAAACTGTTTTTT. Residues: CASSLEQGVEKLFF. The variable domain in full, completed from reference TRBV5-1 and TRBJ1-4, reads KAGVTQTPRYLIKTRGQQVTLSCSPISGHRSVSWYQQTPGQGLQFLFEYFSETQRNKGNFPGRFSGRQFSNSRSEMNVSTLELGDSALYLCASSLEQGVEKLFFGSGTQLSVL.

The CDR3 is CASSLRPEGGYTF. The CDR3 DNA sequence: TGTGCCAGCAGTTTAAGGCCGGAGGGTGGCTACACCTTC. The V call is TRBV12-3 or TRBV12-4, the J call TRBJ1-2, with D hard to call. V was pared by 2 bases and J by 7 bases, with 11 bases between. The CDR3 is 13 amino acids.

The chain uses TRBV5-1 and TRBJ2-7, with 7 bases lining up with TRBD1. Germline assignment: CDR1 SGHRS and CDR2 YFSETQ. The ends lost 7 bases at V and 0 bases at J; junction bases unmatched: 7. CDR3 size: 14 residues. CDR3 nucleotide sequence: TGCGCCAGCCACAGGGACAGAAACTCCTACGAGCAGTACTTC. This sequence encodes CASHRDRNSYEQYF.

Concerning this clone: Mismatch with germline at one junction end may stem from a read error. The chain is built from TRBV12-3 or TRBV12-4 and TRBJ1-2; D is unclear. This CDR3 contains 11 residues. The DNA for the CDR3 is TGTGCCAGCAGTTTAGGTCTCGCGTCCGACTTC. Translation: CASSLGLASDF.

The chain links TRBV19 to TRBJ1-3; 7 nucleotides line up with TRBD1. Trimming at V came to 1 base and at J to 3 bases, leaving 3 bases not matched to a gene. Germline CDR1 and CDR2: LNHDA and SQIVND (reference sequence). The CDR3 runs to 15 residues. The CDR3 sequence is CASSIGRTGGNTIYF. The CDR3 DNA sequence: TGTGCCAGTAGTATAGGGAGGACAGGTGGAAACACCATATATTTT.

The CDR3 protein is CASSLGVTDTQYF. CDR3 DNA sequence: TGTGCCAGCAGCCTCGGAGTTACAGATACGCAGTATTTT. The chain uses TRBV7-3 and TRBJ2-3; D is ambiguous. The V end lost 5 bases, the J end lost 3 bases, and 9 bases lay between the germline ends. The V gene's germline CDR1 is SGHTA and CDR2 FQGTGA. CDR3 size: 13 residues.

This clone was observed a few times. V is TRBV11-2 and J is TRBJ1-1, with 7 positions matching TRBD1. Per germline, CDR1 SGHAT and CDR2 FQNNGV. CDR3 size: 16 residues. V shed 2 bases, J shed 1 base, and the junction held 7 bases outside the gene matches. The CDR3 here is CASSLTTGQQNTEAFF. CDR3 nucleotide sequence: TGTGCCAGCAGCTTAACAACGGGACAGCAGAACACTGAAGCTTTCTTT. Drawing the rest from reference TRBV11-2 and TRBJ1-1, the complete variable domain is EAGVAQSPRYKIIEKRQSVAFWCNPISGHATLYWYQQILGQGPKLLIQFQNNGVVDDSQLPKDRFSAERLKGVDSTLKIQPAKLEDSAVYLCASSLTTGQQNTEAFFGQGTRLTVV.

The chain joins TRBV4-2 to TRBJ1-4; D is perhaps TRBD1 (5 bases). Germline CDR1 LGHNA, CDR2 YNFKEQ. V lost 0 bases, J lost 3 bases, and 8 bases lay in between. The CDR3 is 15 residues long. CDR3: CASSQEAGSNEKLFF. CDR3 coding DNA: TGTGCCAGCAGCCAAGAAGCAGGGTCTAATGAAAAACTGTTTTTT.

The chain combines TRBV5-5 with TRBJ1-1; 9 bases line up with TRBD1. The germline V gene encodes CDR1 SGHKS and CDR2 YYEKEE (reference sequence). V dropped 5 bases and J dropped 7; count of bases not matched to a gene: 15. The CDR3 loop spans 16 amino acids. The CDR3 nucleotides read TGTGCCAGCAGGCGAACCGGGACAGGGTTTAATAGTGAAGCTTTCTTT. It encodes CASRRTGTGFNSEAFF.

This clone has only one observation. The genes are TRBV5-1 and TRBJ2-5, with D possibly TRBD1 on 5 matching bases. Trimming pared 5 bases from V and 2 bases from J, leaving 10 bases between. Germline values: CDR1 SGHRS, CDR2 YFSETQ. The CDR3 is made up of 13 amino acids. The DNA of the CDR3 is TGCGCCAGCAGGCCAGGACATCAAGAGACCCAGTACTTC. Its translation is CASRPGHQETQYF.

V gene TRBV24-1 combines with J gene TRBJ2-5; D ambiguous. Between the trimmed V and J ends, which lost 4 bases and 8 bases, there was a span of 16 bases. This CDR3 contains 14 residues. Germline V gene data show CDR1 as KGHDR and CDR2 as SFDVKD. CDR3 region: CATSDTIDKATQYF. CDR3 sequence (DNA): TGTGCCACCAGTGACACAATCGACAAGGCTACCCAGTACTTC.

The chain carries TRBV18 and TRBJ2-3; possible D gene TRBD1, 6 bases. This CDR3 has 16 residues. Between the trimmed V and J ends, which lost 6 bases and 0 bases, there was a span of 16 bases. Germline CDR1 and CDR2: KGHSH and LQKENI. The CDR3 region has the DNA TGTGCCAGCTCCCCTGCCGGGACAAGAAGCACAGATACGCAGTATTTT. This gives the protein CASSPAGTRSTDTQYF.

The J gene is TRBJ2-2, the V gene TRBV7-2; 7 positions match TRBD1. Germline CDR1 SGHTA, CDR2 FQGNSA. Trimming at V came to 4 bases and at J to 0 bases, leaving 11 bases not matched to a gene. This CDR3 spans 18 amino acids. Here the CDR3 reads CASSSPLYRGPNTGELFF. In nucleotides, the CDR3 is TGTGCCAGCAGCTCACCCCTATACAGGGGTCCGAACACCGGGGAGCTGTTTTTT.

The chain employs TRBV11-2 and TRBJ1-2; the match to TRBD1 covers 7 bases. Germline V gene sequence: CDR1 SGHAT, CDR2 FQNNGV. With V trimmed by 5 bases and J by 8 bases, 5 bases remained unmatched. This CDR3 has 12 residues. Here the CDR3 reads CASSPGGWGYTF. CDR3 nucleotide sequence: TGTGCCAGCAGCCCAGGGGGGTGGGGCTACACCTTC.

The V and J genes are TRBV29-1 and TRBJ1-2, with TRBD1 as a possible D gene (6 bases). This CDR3 is built from 12 residues. Trimming took off 8 bases at V and 2 bases at J, with 12 bases between the two ends. Germline CDR1 is SQVTM and CDR2 is ANQGSEA. Written as DNA, the CDR3 is TGCAGCTTTTGGGACACCAACTATGGCTACACCTTC. Encoded protein: CSFWDTNYGYTF. The variable domain in full, completed from reference TRBV29-1 and TRBJ1-2, reads SAVISQKPSRDICQRGTSLTIQCQVDSQVTMMFWYRQQPGQSLTLIATANQGSEATYESGFVIDKFPISRPNLTFSTLTVSNMSPEDSSIYLCSFWDTNYGYTFGSGTRLTVV.

This sequence joins TRBV5-5 and TRBJ1-3; D is possibly TRBD1 (6 bases). This CDR3 region has 12 residues. Trimming cost V 4 bases and J 4 bases, with 6 bases left between them. Per the germline V gene, CDR1 is SGHKS and CDR2 is YYEKEE (reference sequence). The CDR3 DNA sequence: TGTGCCAGCAGCGGGACAGGAAACACCATATATTTT. Translation gives CASSGTGNTIYF.

The gene calls are TRBV18 and TRBJ2-2; D possibly corresponds to TRBD1 (5 bases). There are 16 residues in the CDR3. Germline values: CDR1 KGHSH, CDR2 LQKENI. Trimming removed 3 bases at V and 3 bases at J, with 14 bases between. CDR3: CASSPRRAPDTGELFF. The CDR3 DNA reads TGTGCCAGCTCACCTCGCAGGGCCCCAGACACCGGGGAGCTGTTTTTT.